The clone carrying this T cell receptor (beta chain) appeared a few times. The CDR3 covers 14 residues. V gave up 3 bases and J gave up 9 bases, with 14 bases separating them. Per germline, CDR1 ENHRY and CDR2 SYGVKD. This sample stems from a study of identical twins. TCRdb fed the 5' RACE reads into MiXCR, producing one record per CDR3 protein. The table lists some 460,000 distinct CDR3 sequences, 14% of them singletons. The sample also formed part of further work on yellow fever vaccine responses in identical twins.

This TCR was recovered from a woman between 18 and 29 years old in good health. The sequenced material came from CD4+ T cells sorted from blood. This chain joins TRBV10-3 and TRBJ1-4; TRBD1 is a possible D gene (6 bases). CDR3 nucleotides: TGTGCCATCAGTGATTCCGGGGGCGCGAAAAAACTGTTTTTT. It codes for CAISDSGGAKKLFF.